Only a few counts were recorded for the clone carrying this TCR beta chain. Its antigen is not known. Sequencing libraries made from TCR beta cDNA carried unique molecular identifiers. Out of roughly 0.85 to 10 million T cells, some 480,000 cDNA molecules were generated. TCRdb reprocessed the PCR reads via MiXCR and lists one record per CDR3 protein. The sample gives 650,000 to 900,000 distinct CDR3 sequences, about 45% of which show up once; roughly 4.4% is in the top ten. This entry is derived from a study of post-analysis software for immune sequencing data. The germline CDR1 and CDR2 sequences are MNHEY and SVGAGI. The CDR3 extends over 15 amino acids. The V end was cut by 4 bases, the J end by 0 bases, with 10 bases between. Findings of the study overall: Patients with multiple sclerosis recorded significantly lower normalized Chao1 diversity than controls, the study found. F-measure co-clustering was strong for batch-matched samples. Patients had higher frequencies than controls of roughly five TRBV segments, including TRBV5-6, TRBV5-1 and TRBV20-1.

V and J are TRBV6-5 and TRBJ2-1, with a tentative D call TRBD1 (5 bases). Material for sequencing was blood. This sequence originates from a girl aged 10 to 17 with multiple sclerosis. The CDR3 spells CASSSTASSYNEQFF. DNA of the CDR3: TGTGCCAGCAGTTCGACAGCGAGCTCCTACAATGAGCAGTTCTTC.